This TCR beta chain was identified during a study of tumor and adjacent non-tumor tissue in lung cancer. Overall study: The patients, 10 or so men and 5 women, were about 31 to 80 with stage I to III disease. Some 4.2 million productive TCRbeta reads were obtained per sample on average. Study-wide points: Compared with tumor, normal lung showed significantly lower TCR diversity.

The library came from three nested PCR rounds adapted from ARM-PCR protocols. MiXCR, run by TCRdb on the multiplex PCR reads, gives a single entry per CDR3 protein. The table includes 91,000 or so distinct CDR3 sequences, 65% to 75% detected once. Germline V gene lookup returns CDR1 SGHVS and CDR2 FQNEAQ. The CDR3 is made up of 15 amino acids. Trimming cost V 1 base and J 7 bases, with 14 bases left between them. No cell sorting was done before RNA was extracted from the tissue. There are many counts of this clonotype. The antigen remains unidentified. The rearrangement uses TRBV7-8 and TRBJ1-5; D call uncertain. Sequencing used lung tumor tissue. The receptor's source is a man in his fifties or sixties with non-small cell lung cancer. This chain's CDR3 is CASSLESAGGQPQHF. CDR3 DNA sequence: TGTGCCAGCAGCTTAGAATCCGCGGGTGGGCAGCCCCAGCATTTT. Full variable domain (missing parts from reference TRBV7-8 and TRBJ1-5): GAGVSQSPRYKVAKRGQDVALRCDPISGHVSLFWYQQALGQGPEFLTYFQNEAQLDKSGLPSDRFFAERPEGSVSTLKIQRTQQEDSAVYLCASSLESAGGQPQHFGDGTRLSIL.